This TCR beta chain is from a study of cytomegalovirus exposure and HLA in healthy donors. Study at large: As an earlier analysis found, about 190 million T cells yielded 90 million to 140 million unique TCR beta sequences.

Both 60 Vbeta primers and 13 Jbeta primers went into the PCR. Original handling: There were about 80 million unique TCR beta chains by a later count, and approximately 12 million of them were shared. The protocol was immunoSEQ multiplex PCR, while the TCRdb copy is restricted to in-frame clones and leaves out a portion. The V and J calls and clone size are taken from that table; D and trimming were inferred from the DNA. The sample contains about 110,000 clones, about 70% of which appear only once. The CDR3 is 12 residues long. Germline CDR1 SGHRS, CDR2 YFSETQ. As for this clone: Antigen specificity is unknown. An end of the junction does not agree with germline; a read error may underlie this.

General study findings and limits: Among TCR beta chains, those listed as cytomegalovirus-associated numbered about 160.

The J gene is TRBJ2-5, the V gene TRBV5-1; possible D gene TRBD1, 5 bases. The clonotype comes from a man aged 25 to 40 in good health and CMV-seronegative. The sequencing sample was made of PBMCs. The CDR3 DNA reads TGCGCCGGCAGCTTGACAGTCGAGACCCAGTACTTC. This translates into CAGSLTVETQYF. Combining the CDR3 with reference TRBV5-1 and TRBJ2-5 gives the whole variable domain KAGVTQTPRYLIKTRGQQVTLSCSPISGHRSVSWYQQTPGQGLQFLFEYFSETQRNKGNFPGRFSGRQFSNSRSEMNVSTLELGDSALYLCAGSLTVETQYFGPGTRLLVL.